The rows below give T cell receptor beta chains drawn from one sample of a study of T cells after yellow fever vaccination. In TCRdb, the 5' RACE reads were re-called with MiXCR into one record per CDR3 protein. There are 50,000 to 75,000 distinct CDR3 sequences in the sample; 5% to 6.5% occur only once, and roughly 30% lies in the top ten. Here the sequenced sample was PBMCs, either bulk or a sorted T-cell subset (CD4+, CD8+, memory, or dextramer-sorted; not recorded which), taken on the day of the yellow fever booster vaccination. These receptors came from a man aged 18-30 years who received the YFV17D yellow fever vaccine. The CDR3 runs from the conserved cysteine through the conserved F or W. A D gene is named only where the DNA matches it firmly. Size values are once, few and many counts, or a class for expanded clones, and some rows have none.

d_call,j_call,clone_size,cdr3_length,v_call,cdr3_aa,cdr3_nt
TRBD2,TRBJ2-3,many,20,TRBV7-9,CASSPLSTSGGAGVWRTQYF,TGTGCCAGCAGCCCCCTTTCTACTAGCGGGGGGGCCGGGGTCTGGCGGACGCAGTATTTT
TRBD2,TRBJ2-5,many,14,TRBV12-3/TRBV12-4,CASGTSGGSETQYF,TGTGCCAGCGGGACTAGCGGGGGCTCAGAGACCCAGTACTTC
-,TRBJ2-3,-,14,TRBV6-2/TRBV6-3,CASVSGAPADTQYF,TGTGCCAGCGTCTCCGGGGCCCCCGCAGATACGCAGTATTTT
TRBD1,TRBJ2-7,many,15,TRBV6-5,CASSYGQGALYEQYF,TGTGCCAGCAGTTACGGGCAGGGGGCTCTCTACGAGCAGTACTTC
-,TRBJ1-4,many,14,TRBV29-1,CSVITVGANEKLFF,TGCAGCGTTATCACGGTCGGAGCTAATGAAAAACTGTTTTTT
-,TRBJ1-5,few,13,TRBV4-1,CASSQQVLTAQHF,TGCGCCAGCAGCCAGCAGGTCCTCACGGCCCAGCATTTT
TRBD1,TRBJ1-6,many,15,TRBV6-5,CASSMGGGANSPLHF,TGTGCCAGCAGCATGGGAGGGGGCGCGAATTCACCCCTCCACTTT
-,TRBJ2-5,many,15,TRBV6-5,CASSYAGLDWETQYF,TGTGCCAGCAGTTACGCAGGGTTAGACTGGGAGACCCAGTACTTC
-,TRBJ2-2,many,15,TRBV7-8,CASSLGAPVTGELFF,TGTGCCAGCAGCTTGGGGGCGCCGGTCACCGGGGAGCTGTTTTTT
TRBD2,TRBJ2-3,-,16,TRBV6-5,CASSYLAGAPTDTQYF,TGTGCCAGCAGTTACCTAGCGGGGGCACCCACAGATACGCAGTATTTT